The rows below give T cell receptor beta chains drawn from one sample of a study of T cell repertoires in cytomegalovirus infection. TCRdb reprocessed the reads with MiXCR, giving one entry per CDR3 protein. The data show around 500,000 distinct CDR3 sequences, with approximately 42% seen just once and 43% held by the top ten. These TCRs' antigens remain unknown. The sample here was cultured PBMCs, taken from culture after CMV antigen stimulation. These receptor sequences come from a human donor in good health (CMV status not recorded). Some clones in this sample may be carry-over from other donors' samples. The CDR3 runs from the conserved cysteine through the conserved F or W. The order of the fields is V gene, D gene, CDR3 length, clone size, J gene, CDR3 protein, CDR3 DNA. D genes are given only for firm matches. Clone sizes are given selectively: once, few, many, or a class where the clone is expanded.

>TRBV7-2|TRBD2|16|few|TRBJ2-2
CASSPRTSLNTGELFF
TGTGCCAGCAGTCCTCGGACTAGCCTGAACACCGGGGAGCTGTTTTTT
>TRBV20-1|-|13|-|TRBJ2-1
CSARKVRGYEQFF
TGCAGTGCTAGAAAGGTCCGAGGCTATGAGCAGTTCTTC
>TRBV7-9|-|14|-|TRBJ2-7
CASSLVAVSYEQYF
TGTGCCAGCAGCTTAGTTGCGGTCTCCTACGAGCAGTACTTC
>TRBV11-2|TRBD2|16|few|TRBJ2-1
CASSSWTSGRSNEQFF
TGTGCCAGCAGCTCATGGACTAGCGGGAGGTCGAATGAGCAGTTCTTC
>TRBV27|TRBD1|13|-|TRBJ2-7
CASRRLQGDEQYF
TGTGCCAGCAGACGCCTACAGGGGGACGAGCAGTACTTC
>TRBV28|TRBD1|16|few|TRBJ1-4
CATRYRGPATNEKLFF
TGTGCCACCCGGTACAGGGGACCCGCAACTAATGAAAAACTGTTTTTT
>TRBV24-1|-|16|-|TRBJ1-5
CATSDLRRHSNQPQHF
TGTGCCACCAGTGATTTACGGAGACATAGCAATCAGCCCCAGCATTTT
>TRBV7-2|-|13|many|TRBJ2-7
CASSSTLSYEQYF
TGTGCCAGCAGCTCAACGCTCTCCTACGAGCAGTACTTC
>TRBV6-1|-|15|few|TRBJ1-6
CATLDGPFQDSPLHF
TGTGCCACCTTGGACGGGCCCTTTCAGGATTCACCCCTCCACTTT
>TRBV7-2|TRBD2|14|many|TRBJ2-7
CASTGGGTSYEQYF
TGTGCCAGCACCGGGGGGGGTACGTCCTACGAGCAGTACTTC
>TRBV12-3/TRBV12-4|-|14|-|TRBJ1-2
CASSFWTATGGYTF
TGTGCCAGCAGTTTTTGGACCGCTACTGGCGGCTACACCTTC
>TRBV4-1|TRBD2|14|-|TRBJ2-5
CASSRGLAQETQYF
TGCGCCAGCAGCCGAGGACTAGCACAAGAGACCCAGTACTTC
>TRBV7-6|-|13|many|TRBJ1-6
CASSFYRDSPLHF
TGTGCCAGCAGCTTTTACAGGGATTCACCCCTCCACTTT
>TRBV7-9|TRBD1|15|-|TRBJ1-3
CASSLGGTDRNTIYF
TGTGCCAGCAGCTTAGGAGGGACAGACCGAAACACCATATATTTT
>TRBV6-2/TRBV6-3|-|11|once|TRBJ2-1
CASRTVYEQFF
TGTGCCAGCAGAACGGTATATGAGCAGTTCTTC
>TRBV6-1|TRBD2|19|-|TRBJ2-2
CASSARSRFERELLGELFF
TGTGCCAGCAGTGCCCGGTCCCGGTTTGAGCGGGAATTACTCGGGGAGCTGTTTTTT
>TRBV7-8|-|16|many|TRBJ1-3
CASSFATGNTGNTIYF
TGTGCCAGCAGCTTCGCTACAGGGAACACTGGAAACACCATATATTTT
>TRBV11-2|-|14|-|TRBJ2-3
CASSLELASVTQYF
TGTGCCAGCAGCTTAGAGTTGGCTTCGGTTACGCAGTATTTT
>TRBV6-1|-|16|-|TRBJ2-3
CASSELGVPGTDTQYF
TGTGCCAGCAGTGAATTGGGGGTACCAGGTACAGATACGCAGTATTTT
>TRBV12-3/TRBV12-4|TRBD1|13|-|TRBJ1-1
CASIFVQGTEAFF
TGTGCCAGCATCTTCGTACAGGGGACTGAAGCTTTCTTT
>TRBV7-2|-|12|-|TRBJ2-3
CASSPTRSAQYF
TGTGCCAGCAGCCCAACCAGGTCTGCGCAGTATTTT
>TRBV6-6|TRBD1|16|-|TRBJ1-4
CASSYGTGSFGEKLFF
TGTGCCAGCAGTTACGGGACAGGGAGCTTCGGTGAAAAACTGTTTTTT
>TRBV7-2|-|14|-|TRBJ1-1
CASSLEPPGTEAFF
TGTGCCAGCAGCTTAGAACCGCCGGGCACTGAAGCTTTCTTT
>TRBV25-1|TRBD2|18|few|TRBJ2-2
CASSPVWGLAGNTGELFF
TGTGCCAGCAGCCCGGTTTGGGGACTAGCGGGAAACACCGGGGAGCTGTTTTTT
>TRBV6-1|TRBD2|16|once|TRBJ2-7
CASSEGEGFSSYEQYF
TGTGCCAGCAGTGAAGGGGAGGGTTTTTCCTCCTACGAGCAGTACTTC
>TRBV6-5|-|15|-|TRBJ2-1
CASSYRLVVRNEQFF
TGTGCCAGCAGTTACCGACTAGTCGTACGCAATGAGCAGTTCTTC
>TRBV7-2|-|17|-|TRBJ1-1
CASSLWGGGGGEAEAFF
TGTGCCAGCAGCTTATGGGGGGGGGGGGGGGGCGAGGCTGAAGCTTTCTTT
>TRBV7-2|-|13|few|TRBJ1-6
CASSLNEGSPLHF
TGTGCCAGCAGCTTAAACGAGGGTTCACCCCTCCACTTT
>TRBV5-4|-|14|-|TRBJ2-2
CASSWKKGTGELFF
TGTGCCAGCAGCTGGAAGAAGGGAACCGGGGAGCTGTTTTTT
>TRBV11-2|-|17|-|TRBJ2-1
CASRGGVAEFSYNEQFF
TGTGCCAGCAGAGGGGGGGTGGCGGAATTCTCCTACAATGAGCAGTTCTTC
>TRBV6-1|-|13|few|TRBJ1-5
CASVKRWDQPQHF
TGTGCCAGCGTGAAGCGTTGGGATCAGCCCCAGCATTTT
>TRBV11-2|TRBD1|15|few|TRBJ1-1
CASSWRTGLNTEAFF
TGTGCCAGCAGCTGGAGGACAGGGTTGAACACTGAAGCTTTCTTT
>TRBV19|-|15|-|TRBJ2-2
CASRRGGSNTGELFF
TGTGCCAGTAGGAGGGGGGGCTCGAACACCGGGGAGCTGTTTTTT
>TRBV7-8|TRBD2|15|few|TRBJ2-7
CASSSPGTKVREQYF
TGTGCCAGCAGCTCACCCGGGACTAAGGTTCGCGAGCAGTACTTC
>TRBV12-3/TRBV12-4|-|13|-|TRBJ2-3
CASRELGGGTQYF
TGTGCCAGCCGGGAACTAGGGGGGGGTACGCAGTATTTT
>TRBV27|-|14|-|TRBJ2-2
CASRLIDQLGELFF
TGTGCCAGCAGACTAATCGACCAGCTCGGGGAGCTGTTTTTT